The rows below give T cell receptor beta chains drawn from one sample of a study of blood T cell repertoires in COVID-19. Here immunoSEQ multiplex PCR was the method, and the copy in TCRdb shows in-frame clones only, minus some. The repertoire includes 90,000 to 110,000 clones, roughly 80% of them detected once, and roughly a fifth sits in the top ten. The sample was peripheral blood. The receptors were sampled from a woman aged 70 to 79 with acute or convalescent COVID-19. Both conserved end residues are part of each CDR3. The order of the fields is D gene, V gene, CDR3 protein. The D gene is left open where the match is weak.

d_gene: NA; v_gene: TRBV18; CDR3aa: CASSPVQGSTNEQFF
d_gene: NA; v_gene: TRBV9; CDR3aa: CASSVSSRAVGELFF
d_gene: TRBD2; v_gene: TRBV6-5; CDR3aa: CASSPGTRSPLLFF
d_gene: NA; v_gene: TRBV25-1; CDR3aa: CASSDPGGGRYYNEQFF
d_gene: NA; v_gene: TRBV27; CDR3aa: CASSSAGGNTEAFF
d_gene: TRBD1; v_gene: TRBV6-2/TRBV6-3; CDR3aa: CASSYRTGPDEQYF
d_gene: NA; v_gene: TRBV3-1/TRBV3-2; CDR3aa: CASSQDRGRPQHF
d_gene: TRBD1; v_gene: TRBV18; CDR3aa: CASSLPGTGSLLDYGYTF
d_gene: TRBD2; v_gene: TRBV10-2; CDR3aa: CASSESLAGRETQYF
d_gene: TRBD1; v_gene: TRBV4-1; CDR3aa: CASSPRQGAGGELFF
d_gene: NA; v_gene: TRBV11-2; CDR3aa: CASRQATDTQYF
d_gene: NA; v_gene: TRBV9; CDR3aa: CASSVGGAYTGELFF
d_gene: TRBD2; v_gene: TRBV28; CDR3aa: CASSLRRGVQETQYF
d_gene: TRBD1; v_gene: TRBV30; CDR3aa: CAWSARVGTEYQPQHF
d_gene: NA; v_gene: TRBV10-3; CDR3aa: CAISGGVGATEAFF
d_gene: NA; v_gene: TRBV5-1; CDR3aa: CASSLASNYEQYF
d_gene: NA; v_gene: TRBV12-3/TRBV12-4; CDR3aa: CASSLKGYAPLHF
d_gene: NA; v_gene: TRBV5-1; CDR3aa: CASSLAGETQYF
d_gene: NA; v_gene: TRBV19; CDR3aa: CATELTGELFF
d_gene: NA; v_gene: TRBV9; CDR3aa: CASSVGGDYGYTF
d_gene: NA; v_gene: TRBV19; CDR3aa: CASSIAGSSYEQYF
d_gene: TRBD1; v_gene: TRBV27; CDR3aa: CASSDHTQTGLHEQYF
d_gene: NA; v_gene: TRBV5-1; CDR3aa: CASSTQGSSGNTIYF
d_gene: NA; v_gene: TRBV5-1; CDR3aa: CASPDGSGGYTF
d_gene: TRBD1; v_gene: TRBV28; CDR3aa: CASTIWGDRDYGYTF